This TCR beta chain comes out of a study of graft-versus-host responses after intestinal transplantation. TCRdb's table, derived via immunoSEQ multiplex PCR, lists solely in-frame clones and lacks some. The profile shows roughly 50,000 clones, 91% of them singletons. The V end was cut by 1 base, the J end by 1 base, with 6 bases between. In germline, CDR1 is SGHDT, CDR2 YYEEEE. This CDR3 is built from 14 residues. The sequence was collected from a human patient who received an intestinal transplant, so some T cells may come from the graft donor. Sequenced here: PBMCs, sampled roughly 660 days after intestinal transplant. The gene calls are TRBV5-6 and TRBJ1-3, with D unclear. The CDR3: CASSLTVSGNTIYF. CDR3 nucleotides: TGTGCCAGCAGCTTGACAGTGTCTGGAAACACCATATATTTT.